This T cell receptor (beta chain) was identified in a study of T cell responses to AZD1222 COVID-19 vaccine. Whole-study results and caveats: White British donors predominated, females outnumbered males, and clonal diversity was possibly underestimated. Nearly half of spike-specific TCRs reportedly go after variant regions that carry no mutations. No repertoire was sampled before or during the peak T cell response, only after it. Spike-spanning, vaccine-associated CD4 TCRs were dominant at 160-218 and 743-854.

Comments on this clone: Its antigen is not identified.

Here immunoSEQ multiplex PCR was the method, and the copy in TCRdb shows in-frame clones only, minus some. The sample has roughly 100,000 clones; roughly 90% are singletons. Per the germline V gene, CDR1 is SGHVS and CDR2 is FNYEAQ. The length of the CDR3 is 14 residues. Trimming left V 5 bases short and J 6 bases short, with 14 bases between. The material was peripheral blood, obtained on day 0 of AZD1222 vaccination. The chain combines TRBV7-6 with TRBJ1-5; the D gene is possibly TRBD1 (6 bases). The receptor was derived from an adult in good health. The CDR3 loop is CASSLTGYGQPQHF. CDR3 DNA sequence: TGTGCCAGCAGCCTTACAGGGTATGGTCAGCCCCAGCATTTT.